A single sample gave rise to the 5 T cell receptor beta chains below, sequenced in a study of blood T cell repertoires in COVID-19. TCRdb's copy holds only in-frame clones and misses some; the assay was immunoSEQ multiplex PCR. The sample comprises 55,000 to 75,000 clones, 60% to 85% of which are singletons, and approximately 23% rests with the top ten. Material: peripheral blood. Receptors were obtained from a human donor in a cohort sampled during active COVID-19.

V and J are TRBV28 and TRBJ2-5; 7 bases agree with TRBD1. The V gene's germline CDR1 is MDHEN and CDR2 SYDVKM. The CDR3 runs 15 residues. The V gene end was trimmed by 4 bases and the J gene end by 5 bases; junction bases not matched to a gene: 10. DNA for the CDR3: TGTGCCAGCAGTTCCCCAGGGGGTCGTGTGGAGACCCAGTACTTC. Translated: CASSSPGGRVETQYF.

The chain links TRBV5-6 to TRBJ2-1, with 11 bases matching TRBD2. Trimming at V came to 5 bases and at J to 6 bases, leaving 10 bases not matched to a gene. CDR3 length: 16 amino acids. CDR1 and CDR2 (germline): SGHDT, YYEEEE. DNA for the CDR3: TGTGCCAGCAGGCGAGGTAGCGGGGGGGCCCGCAATGAGCAGTTCTTC. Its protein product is CASRRGSGGARNEQFF.

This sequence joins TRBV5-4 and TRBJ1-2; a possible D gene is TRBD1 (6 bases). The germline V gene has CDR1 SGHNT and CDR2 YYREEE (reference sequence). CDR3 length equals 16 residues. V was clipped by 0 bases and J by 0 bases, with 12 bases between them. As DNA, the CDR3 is TGTGCCAGCAGCTTGGATCCGGGGGGCGCTAACTATGGCTACACCTTC. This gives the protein CASSLDPGGANYGYTF.

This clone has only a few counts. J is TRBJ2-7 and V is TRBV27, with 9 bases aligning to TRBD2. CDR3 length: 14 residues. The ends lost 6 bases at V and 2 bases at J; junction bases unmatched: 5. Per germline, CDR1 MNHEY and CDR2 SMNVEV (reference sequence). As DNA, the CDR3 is TGTGCCAGCAGGACCCTAGCGGGAACCTACGAGCAGTACTTC. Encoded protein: CASRTLAGTYEQYF.

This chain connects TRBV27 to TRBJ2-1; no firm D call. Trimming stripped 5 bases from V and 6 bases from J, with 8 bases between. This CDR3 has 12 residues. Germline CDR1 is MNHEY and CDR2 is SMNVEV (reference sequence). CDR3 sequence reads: CASSGWANEQFF. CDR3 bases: TGTGCCAGCAGTGGTTGGGCCAATGAGCAGTTCTTC.